Described below is a single TCR beta chain sequence and its context. Its antigen is still unknown. This specimen belongs to a study of cytomegalovirus exposure and HLA in healthy donors. Looking at the study overall: Out of approximately 400 genotyped donors, roughly 80% belonged to the Caucasian-associated ancestry cluster.

Study-wide points: Among CMV-associated TCR beta chains, most appeared HLA-restricted in a later analysis.

Donors counted as nominally healthy when sampled, yet unrecorded immune exposures were likely. Both 60 Vbeta primers and 13 Jbeta primers went into the PCR. Generated by immunoSEQ multiplex PCR, the TCRdb table keeps only in-frame clones and is missing some. The sample carries fewer than 140,000 clones, around 80% recorded once. CDR1 is MNHEY, CDR2 SMNVEV, per germline (reference sequence). V was pared by 6 bases and J by 0 bases, with 11 bases between. This CDR3 contains 14 residues. The sequence came from a woman aged 50 to 60 in good health and CMV-seropositive. The chain employs TRBV27 and TRBJ1-1, with D tentatively TRBD1 (5 bases). The sequenced material came from PBMCs. This CDR3 reads CASSRVRVNTEAFF. CDR3 DNA sequence: TGTGCCAGCAGCAGGGTGAGAGTGAACACTGAAGCTTTCTTT.